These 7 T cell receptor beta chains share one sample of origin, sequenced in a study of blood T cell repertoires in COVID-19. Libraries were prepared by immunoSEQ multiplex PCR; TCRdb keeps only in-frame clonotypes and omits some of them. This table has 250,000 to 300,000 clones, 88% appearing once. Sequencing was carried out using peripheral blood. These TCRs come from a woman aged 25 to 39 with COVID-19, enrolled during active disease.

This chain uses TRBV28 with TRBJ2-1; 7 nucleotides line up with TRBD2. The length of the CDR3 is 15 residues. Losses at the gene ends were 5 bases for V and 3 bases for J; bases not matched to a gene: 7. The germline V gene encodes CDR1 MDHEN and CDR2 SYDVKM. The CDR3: CASSLPSSGYNEQFF. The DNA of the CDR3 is TGTGCCAGCAGTCTTCCTTCTAGCGGCTACAATGAGCAGTTCTTC.

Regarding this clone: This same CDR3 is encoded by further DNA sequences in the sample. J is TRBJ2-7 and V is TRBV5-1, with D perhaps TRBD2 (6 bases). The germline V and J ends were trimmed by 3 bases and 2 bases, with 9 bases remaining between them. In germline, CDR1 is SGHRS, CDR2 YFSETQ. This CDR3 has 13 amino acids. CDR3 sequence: CASSWDSPYEQYF. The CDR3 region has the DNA TGCGCCAGCAGCTGGGACTCCCCCTACGAGCAGTACTTC.

The CDR3, as DNA: TGTGCCAGCAGCCTAGGACAAGCCATGAACACTGAAGCTTTCTTT. Protein sequence: CASSLGQAMNTEAFF. The chain carries TRBV3-1 (or the pseudogene TRBV3-2) and TRBJ1-1; possibly TRBD1 for D (5 bases). Germline V lookup: CDR1 LGHDT, CDR2 YNNKEL (reference sequence). CDR3 length equals 15 residues. V was trimmed by 4 bases and J by 0 bases, leaving 12 bases between them.

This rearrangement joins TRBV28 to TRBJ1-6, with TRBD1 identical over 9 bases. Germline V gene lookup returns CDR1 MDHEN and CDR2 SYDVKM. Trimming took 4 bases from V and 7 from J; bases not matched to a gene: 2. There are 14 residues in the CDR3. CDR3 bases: TGTGCCAGCAGTTGGGACAGGGTGAATTCACCCCTCCACTTT. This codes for CASSWDRVNSPLHF.

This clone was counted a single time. The DNA for the CDR3 is TGTGCCAGCAGTTGGGCGGGACTGGGAACCGGGACTAGTTCTAAGGGGGGGCAGTTCTTC. It translates to CASSWAGLGTGTSSKGGQFF. The chain combines TRBV28 with TRBJ2-1; 8 bases match TRBD2. The germline gives CDR1 MDHEN, CDR2 SYDVKM. V was clipped by 4 bases and J by 12 bases; unmatched bases: 29. The CDR3 runs 20 residues.

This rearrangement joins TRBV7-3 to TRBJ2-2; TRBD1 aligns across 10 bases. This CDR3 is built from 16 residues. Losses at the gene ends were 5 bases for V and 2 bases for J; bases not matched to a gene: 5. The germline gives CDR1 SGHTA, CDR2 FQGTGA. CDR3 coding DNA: TGTGCCAGCAGCACCGGGACAGGGGTTAACACCGGGGAGCTGTTTTTT. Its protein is CASSTGTGVNTGELFF.

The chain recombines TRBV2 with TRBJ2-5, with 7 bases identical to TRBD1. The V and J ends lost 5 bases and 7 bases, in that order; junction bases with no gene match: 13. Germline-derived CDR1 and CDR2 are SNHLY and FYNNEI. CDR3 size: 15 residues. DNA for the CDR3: TGTGCCAGCAGTCCTACAGGGGCGGAGCGAGGGACCCAGTACTTC. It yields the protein CASSPTGAERGTQYF.